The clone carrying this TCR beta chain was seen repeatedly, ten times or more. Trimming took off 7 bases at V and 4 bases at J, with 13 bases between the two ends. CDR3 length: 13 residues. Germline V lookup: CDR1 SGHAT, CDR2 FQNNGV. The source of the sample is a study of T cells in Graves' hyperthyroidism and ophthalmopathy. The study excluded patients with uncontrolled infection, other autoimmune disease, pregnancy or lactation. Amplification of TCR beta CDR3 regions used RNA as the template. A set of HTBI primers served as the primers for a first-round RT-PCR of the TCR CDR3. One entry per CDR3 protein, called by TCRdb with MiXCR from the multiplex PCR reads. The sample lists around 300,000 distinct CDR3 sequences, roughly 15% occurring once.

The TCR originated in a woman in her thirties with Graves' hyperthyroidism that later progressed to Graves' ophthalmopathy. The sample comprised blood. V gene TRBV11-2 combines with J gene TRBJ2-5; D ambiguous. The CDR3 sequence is CASTNRNPETQYF. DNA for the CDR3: TGTGCCAGCACCAATCGGAACCCAGAGACCCAGTACTTC.